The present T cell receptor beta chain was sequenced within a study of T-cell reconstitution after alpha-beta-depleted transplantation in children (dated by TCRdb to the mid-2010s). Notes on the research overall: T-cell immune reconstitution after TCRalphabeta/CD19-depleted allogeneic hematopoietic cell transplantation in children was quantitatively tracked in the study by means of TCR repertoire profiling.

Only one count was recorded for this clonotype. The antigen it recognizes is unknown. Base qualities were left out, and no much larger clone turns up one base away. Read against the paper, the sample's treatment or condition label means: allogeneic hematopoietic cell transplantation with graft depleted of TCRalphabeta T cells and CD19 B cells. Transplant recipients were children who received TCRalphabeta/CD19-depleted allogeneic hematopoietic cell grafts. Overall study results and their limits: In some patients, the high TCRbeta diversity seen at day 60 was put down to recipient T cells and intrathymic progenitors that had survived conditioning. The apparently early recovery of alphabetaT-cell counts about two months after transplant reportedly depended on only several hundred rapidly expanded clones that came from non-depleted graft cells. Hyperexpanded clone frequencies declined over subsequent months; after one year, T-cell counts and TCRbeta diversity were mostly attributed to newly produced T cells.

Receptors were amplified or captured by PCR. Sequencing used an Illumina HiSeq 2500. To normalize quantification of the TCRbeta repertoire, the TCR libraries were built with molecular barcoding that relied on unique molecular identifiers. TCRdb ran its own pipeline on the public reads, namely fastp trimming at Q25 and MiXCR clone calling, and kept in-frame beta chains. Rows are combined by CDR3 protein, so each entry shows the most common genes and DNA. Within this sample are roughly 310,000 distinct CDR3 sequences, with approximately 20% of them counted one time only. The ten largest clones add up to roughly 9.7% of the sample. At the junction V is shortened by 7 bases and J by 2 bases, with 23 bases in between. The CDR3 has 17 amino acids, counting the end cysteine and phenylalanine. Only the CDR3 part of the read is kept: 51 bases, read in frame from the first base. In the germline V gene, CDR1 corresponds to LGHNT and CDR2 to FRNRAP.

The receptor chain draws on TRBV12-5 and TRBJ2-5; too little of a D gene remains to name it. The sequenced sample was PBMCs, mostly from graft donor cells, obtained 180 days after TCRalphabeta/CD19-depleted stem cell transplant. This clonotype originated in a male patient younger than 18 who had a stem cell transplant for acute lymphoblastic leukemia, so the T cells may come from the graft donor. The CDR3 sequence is CASAPPSPRSLQETQYF. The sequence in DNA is TGTGCTAGTGCCCCCCCCTCGCCCAGGAGTCTTCAAGAGACCCAGTACTTC. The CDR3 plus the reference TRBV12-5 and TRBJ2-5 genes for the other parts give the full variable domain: DARVTQTPRHKVTEMGQEVTMRCQPILGHNTVFWYRQTMMQGLELLAYFRNRAPLDDSGMPKDRFSAEMPDATLATLKIQPSEPRDSAVYFCASAPPSPRSLQETQYFGPGTRLLVL.